The T cell receptor beta chain described here comes from a study of blood T cell repertoires in COVID-19. Study context: Material from acute and convalescent COVID-19 was sourced from the United States, Italy and Spain.

Here immunoSEQ multiplex PCR was the method, and the copy in TCRdb shows in-frame clones only, minus some. The sample records about 110,000 clones, 70% to 90% being singletons. This CDR3 comprises 14 residues. After removal of 4 bases from V and 7 bases from J, the junction contained 9 bases not matched to a gene. Germline CDR1 reads KGHSH; CDR2 reads LQKENI. The clonotype comes from a human donor in a cohort sampled during active COVID-19. The sample taken for sequencing was peripheral blood. The chain has TRBV18 and TRBJ1-2; 7 nucleotides line up with TRBD1. The CDR3 nucleotides read TGTGCCAGCTCACATGGTCCCAGGGGGGCTGGCTACACCTTC. Protein sequence: CASSHGPRGAGYTF.